A single sample gave rise to the 9 T cell receptor beta chains below, sequenced in a study of regulatory T cells in long-lasting Graves disease. Described time point: newly diagnosed GD, antithyroid drugs for less than 3 months. Researchers made the TCR library from RNA that was extracted from PBMCs. iRepertoire HTBI primers and Arm-PCR of CDR3 regions built TCR beta libraries. MiXCR, applied by TCRdb to the multiplex PCR reads, yields one record per CDR3 protein. The data contain 440,000 or so distinct CDR3 sequences, under 15% of them singletons. These data also featured in a second study, about T cells in Graves' hyperthyroidism and ophthalmopathy.

The source material was peripheral blood mononuclear cells (PBMCs), sampled at new diagnosis, from a patient treated with antithyroid drugs. These receptors all come from a woman in her thirties with Graves disease.

Comment on this clonotype: A read error is the likely source, as a far larger clone sits one nucleotide away. The gene calls are TRBV6-4 and TRBJ2-5; either TRBD1 or TRBD2 may fit D (5 bases each). The CDR3 totals 16 residues. The germline V and J ends were trimmed by 6 bases and 2 bases, with 19 bases remaining between them. Germline assignment: CDR1 MRHNA and CDR2 SNTAGT. The CDR3 loop is CASRPPGTDKQETQYF. The CDR3 nucleotides read TGTGCCAGCAGACCCCCCGGGACGGATAAACAAGAGACCCAGTACTTC.

In its sample, this clonotype was seen a few times. V and J are TRBV7-8 and TRBJ1-6, with 9 bases fitting TRBD1. The CDR3 loop spans 16 amino acids. After removal of 1 base from V and 6 bases from J, the junction contained 4 bases not matched to a gene. Germline CDR1 SGHVS, CDR2 FQNEAQ. CDR3 nucleotides: TGTGCCAGCAGCTTAGATACAGGGGGCCGTAATTCACCCCTCCACTTT. Amino acid sequence: CASSLDTGGRNSPLHF.

This clonotype showed up many times. The genes are TRBV20-1 and TRBJ2-3; TRBD2 matches 12 bases. V trimming: 1 base; J trimming: 0 bases; junction bases outside the gene matches: 14. The CDR3 extends over 20 amino acids. The germline V gene encodes CDR1 DFQATT and CDR2 SNEGSKA (reference sequence). This CDR3 reads CSARVLRTSGRLPSTDTQYF. In DNA form, the CDR3 reads TGCAGTGCTAGAGTCCTTCGAACTAGCGGGAGGCTCCCAAGCACAGATACGCAGTATTTT.

Ten or more counts support this clonotype. The rearrangement joins TRBV20-1 to TRBJ2-2; a possible D gene is TRBD1 (5 bases). The CDR3 is 19 residues long. The ends were cut back, 3 bases at V and 0 bases at J, with 23 bases in the middle. Looked up from germline, CDR1 is DFQATT and CDR2 is SNEGSKA (reference sequence). The CDR3 sequence: CSARIRQQGHVANTGELFF. In DNA, the CDR3 is TGCAGTGCTAGGATAAGACAGCAGGGTCATGTCGCGAACACCGGGGAGCTGTTTTTT.

This clonotype came up many times. V is TRBV28 and J is TRBJ2-7; 8 bases line up with TRBD1. Per the germline V gene, CDR1 is MDHEN and CDR2 is SYDVKM. The V and J ends lost 5 bases and 2 bases, in that order; junction bases with no gene match: 5. The CDR3 consists of 14 residues. The CDR3 nucleotides read TGTGCCAGCAGTCTACAGGGGGTTGCCTACGAGCAGTACTTC. Translation gives CASSLQGVAYEQYF.

In DNA form, the CDR3 reads TGCAGTGCTAGGGGGGGGCAGTCTAGCAATCAGCCCCAGCATTTT. Translation gives CSARGGQSSNQPQHF. The chain recombines TRBV20-1 with TRBJ1-5; D possibly corresponds to TRBD1 (6 bases). This CDR3 contains 15 residues. CDR1 is DFQATT, CDR2 SNEGSKA, per germline (reference sequence). V dropped 3 bases and J dropped 0 bases, with 12 bases sitting between them.

The V call is TRBV7-7, the J call TRBJ2-5; D may be TRBD2 (7 bases). CDR3 length: 17 amino acids. In germline, CDR1 is SSHAT, CDR2 FNYEAQ (reference sequence). The ends were cut back, 1 base at V and 3 bases at J, with 18 bases in the middle. The DNA of the CDR3 is TGTGCCAGCAGCTTAGAGGTTTGGGCGGGGGCGGAAGAGACCCAGTACTTC. This codes for CASSLEVWAGAEETQYF.

The rearrangement uses TRBV3-1 and TRBJ1-5, with D uncertain. This CDR3 region has 14 residues. Germline CDR1 reads LGHDT; CDR2 reads YNNKEL (reference sequence). Deletions cut 3 bases from V and 4 bases from J, with 10 bases between. The CDR3 nucleotides are TGTGCCAGCAGCCAGACACAGAGGAATCAGCCCCAGCATTTT. Residues: CASSQTQRNQPQHF.

J is TRBJ1-1 and V is TRBV19; a weak D match, TRBD1 (6 bases). The CDR3 length is 13 residues. Trimming pared 7 bases from V and 5 bases from J, leaving 14 bases between. CDR1 and CDR2 (germline): LNHDA, SQIVND (reference sequence). CDR3: CASTPSRGTEAFF. In nucleotides, the CDR3 is TGTGCCAGTACCCCCTCAAGGGGGACTGAAGCTTTCTTT.